The 15 T cell receptor beta chains given below trace back to one sample, sequenced in a study of a mutant IDH1 vaccine in newly diagnosed glioma. Their antigen targets remain unknown. Described time point: week 5, during vaccination. The vaccine gave 300 ug of a 20-mer mutant IDH1 peptide subcutaneously per dose. The table came from immunoSEQ multiplex PCR; TCRdb's copy has only in-frame clones and leaves some out. The profile covers approximately 61,000 clones, with roughly four fifths appearing a single time and 7.4% taken by the ten largest. Sample: PBMCs, taken from a glioma patient whose treatment included an IDH1 peptide vaccine. These receptors all stem from a woman aged 45-65 years with glioma.

This chain uses TRBV15 with TRBJ1-4; a possible D gene is TRBD1 (6 bases). Germline CDR1 is LNHNV and CDR2 is YYDKDF (reference sequence). V was cut by 3 bases and J by 4 bases, with 9 bases left in between. The CDR3 has 14 residues. The CDR3 DNA sequence: TGTGCCACCAGCAGGCAGGGGATTAATGAAAAACTGTTTTTT. Its protein is CATSRQGINEKLFF.

The rearrangement links TRBV5-1 to TRBJ2-2; D is unresolved. Deletions cut 1 base from V and 0 bases from J, with 4 bases between. This CDR3 comprises 14 residues. Germline V gene sequence: CDR1 SGHRS, CDR2 YFSETQ. CDR3 DNA: TGCGCCAGCAGCTTGTCCCCGAACACCGGGGAGCTGTTTTTT. This gives the protein CASSLSPNTGELFF.

The rearrangement joins TRBV20-1 to TRBJ1-2, with a tentative D call TRBD1 (5 bases). The CDR3 has 11 residues. Trimming left V 7 bases short and J 8 bases short, with 14 bases between. The germline CDR1 and CDR2 sequences are DFQATT and SNEGSKA (reference sequence). The DNA for the CDR3 is TGCAGTGTGGGGGGAGTCCGCGGCTACACCTTC. Amino acid sequence: CSVGGVRGYTF.

With respect to this clone: Different DNA sequences within this sample yield the same CDR3. This sequence joins TRBV6-1 and TRBJ2-2, with TRBD1 identical over 8 bases. The CDR3 has 13 residues. Looked up from germline, CDR1 is MNHNS and CDR2 is SASEGT. After removal of 8 bases from V and 1 base from J, the junction contained 0 bases not matched to a gene. The CDR3 loop is CASDRGNTGELFF. Here the CDR3 DNA reads TGTGCCAGCGACAGGGGGAACACCGGGGAGCTGTTTTTT.

The V and J genes are TRBV11-2 and TRBJ1-2, with no clear D. The germline V and J ends were trimmed by 1 base and 8 bases, with 11 bases remaining between them. Germline V lookup: CDR1 SGHAT, CDR2 FQNNGV. CDR3 length: 13 amino acids. This CDR3 reads CASSLATAGGYTF. The CDR3 DNA sequence: TGTGCCAGCAGCTTAGCTACCGCGGGGGGCTACACCTTC.

V usage is TRBV7-9 and J usage is TRBJ2-3; D perhaps matches TRBD2 (5 bases). V was shortened by 5 bases and J by 0 bases, with 18 bases between the two germline ends. Germline CDR1 and CDR2: SEHNR and FQNEAQ (reference sequence). The CDR3 covers 17 residues. CDR3 protein: CASSREPLVHSTDTQYF. The CDR3, as DNA: TGTGCCAGCAGCCGCGAACCACTAGTTCATAGCACAGATACGCAGTATTTT.

Comments on this clone: At one boundary the junction diverges from the germline segment, which might be a read error. CDR3 DNA sequence: TGTGCCAGCAGCCAAGTCTTCGGAGACAGGGCCGTCTTT. Translation: CASSQVFGDRAVF. V is TRBV14 and J is TRBJ1-2, with TRBD1 matching over 7 bases. This CDR3 has 13 amino acids. The germline gives CDR1 SGHDN, CDR2 FVKESK.

The chain combines TRBV28 with TRBJ1-2; 8 nucleotides align to TRBD1. V shed 5 bases and J 6 bases; nucleotides not matched to a gene: 8. The CDR3 extends over 14 amino acids. CDR1 is MDHEN, CDR2 SYDVKM, per germline. CDR3 sequence reads: CASSVLTGAHGYTF. CDR3 sequence (DNA): TGTGCCAGCAGTGTCCTGACAGGGGCTCATGGCTACACCTTC.

V is TRBV29-1 and J is TRBJ2-3; D is ambiguous. The CDR3 is made up of 11 amino acids. The V and J ends lost 3 bases and 3 bases respectively, with 4 bases between them. In germline, CDR1 is SQVTM, CDR2 ANQGSEA. The CDR3 sequence is CSVDITDTQYF. The CDR3 bases are TGCAGCGTTGATATTACAGATACGCAGTATTTT.

The J gene is TRBJ2-7, the V gene TRBV13; no definite D call. CDR1 and CDR2 (germline): PRHDT, FYEKMQ (reference sequence). V lost 1 base, J lost 2 bases, and 15 bases lay in between. The CDR3 sequence is 16 residues long. For the CDR3, the DNA is TGTGCCAGCAGCTTAGAAGGGTCGCCCCATACCTACGAGCAGTACTTC. This gives the protein CASSLEGSPHTYEQYF.

The chain uses TRBV4-2 and TRBJ1-1; D not certain. Germline assignment: CDR1 LGHNA and CDR2 YNFKEQ. The CDR3 extends over 18 amino acids. V dropped 1 base and J dropped 1 base, with 19 bases sitting between them. CDR3 residues: CASSQVSKGWVANTEAFF. The CDR3 nucleotides read TGTGCCAGCAGCCAAGTTAGTAAAGGGTGGGTTGCGAACACTGAAGCTTTCTTT.

CDR3 loop: CASSQVTGVNEQYF. The CDR3, as DNA: TGCGCCAGCAGCCAAGTAACAGGGGTAAACGAGCAGTACTTC. This chain joins TRBV4-1 and TRBJ2-7; 7 positions match TRBD1. Trimming cost V 1 base and J 5 bases; bases outside gene matches: 5. Germline CDR1 reads MGHRA; CDR2 reads YSYEKL. There are 14 residues in the CDR3.

J is TRBJ2-3 and V is TRBV5-1; D remains ambiguous. CDR3 size: 16 residues. The germline V gene has CDR1 SGHRS and CDR2 YFSETQ. The ends were cut back, 0 bases at V and 6 bases at J, with 17 bases in the middle. DNA of the CDR3: TGCGCCAGCAGCTTGGCCGCGACCCGGCGTTTTGATACGCAGTATTTT. Translating gives CASSLAATRRFDTQYF.

Here the CDR3 DNA reads TGTGCCAGCAGTGAACAGTGGGACCGGGTTAAGGACTACGAGCAGTACTTC. Protein sequence: CASSEQWDRVKDYEQYF. The chain employs TRBV2 and TRBJ2-7; D is possibly TRBD1 or TRBD2 (5 bases each). The germline V gene has CDR1 SNHLY and CDR2 FYNNEI. V was trimmed by 2 bases and J by 3 bases, leaving 20 bases between them. The CDR3 is made up of 17 amino acids.

The genes are TRBV2 and TRBJ1-6, with 9 bases matching TRBD1. The germline V gene has CDR1 SNHLY and CDR2 FYNNEI. V was clipped by 6 bases and J by 8 bases; unmatched bases: 8. This CDR3 comprises 15 residues. As DNA, the CDR3 is TGTGCCAGCAGGGCCCAACAGGGGGCCCATTCACCCCTCCACTTT. As protein: CASRAQQGAHSPLHF. Filled out from reference TRBV2 and TRBJ1-6, the complete variable domain reads EPEVTQTPSHQVTQMGQEVILRCVPISNHLYFYWYRQILGQKVEFLVSFYNNEISEKSEIFDDQFSVERPDGSNFTLKIRSTKLEDSAMYFCASRAQQGAHSPLHFGNGTRLTVT.